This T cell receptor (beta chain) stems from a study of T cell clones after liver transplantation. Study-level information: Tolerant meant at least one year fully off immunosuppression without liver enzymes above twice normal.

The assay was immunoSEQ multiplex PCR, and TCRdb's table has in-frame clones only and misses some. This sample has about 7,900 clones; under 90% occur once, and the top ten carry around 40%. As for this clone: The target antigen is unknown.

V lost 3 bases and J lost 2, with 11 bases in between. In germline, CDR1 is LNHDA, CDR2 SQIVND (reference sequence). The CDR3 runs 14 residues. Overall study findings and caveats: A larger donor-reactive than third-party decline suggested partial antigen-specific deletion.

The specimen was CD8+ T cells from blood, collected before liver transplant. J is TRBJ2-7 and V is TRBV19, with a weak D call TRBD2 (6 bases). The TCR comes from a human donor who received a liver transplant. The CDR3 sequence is CASSIRTIPYEQYF. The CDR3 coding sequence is TGTGCCAGTAGTATCCGGACTATCCCCTACGAGCAGTACTTC.